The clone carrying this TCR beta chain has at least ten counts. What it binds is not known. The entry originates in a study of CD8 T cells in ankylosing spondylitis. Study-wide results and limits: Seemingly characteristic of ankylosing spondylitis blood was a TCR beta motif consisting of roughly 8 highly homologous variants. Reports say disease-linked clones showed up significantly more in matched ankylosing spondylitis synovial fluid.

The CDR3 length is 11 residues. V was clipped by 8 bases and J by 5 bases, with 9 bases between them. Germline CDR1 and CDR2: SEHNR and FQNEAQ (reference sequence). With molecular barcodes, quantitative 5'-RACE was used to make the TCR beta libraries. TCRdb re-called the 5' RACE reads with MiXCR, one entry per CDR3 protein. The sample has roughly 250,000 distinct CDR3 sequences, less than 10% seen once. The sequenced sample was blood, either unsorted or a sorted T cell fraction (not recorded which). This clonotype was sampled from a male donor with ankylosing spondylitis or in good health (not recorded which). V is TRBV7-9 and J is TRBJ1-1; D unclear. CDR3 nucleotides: TGTGCCAGCGGAGGGCTAACTGAAGCTTTCTTT. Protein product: CASGGLTEAFF. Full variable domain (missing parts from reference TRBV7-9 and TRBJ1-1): DTGVSQNPRHKITKRGQNVTFRCDPISEHNRLYWYRQTLGQGPEFLTYFQNEAQLEKSRLLSDRFSAERPKGSFSTLEIQRTEQGDSAMYLCASGGLTEAFFGQGTRLTVV.